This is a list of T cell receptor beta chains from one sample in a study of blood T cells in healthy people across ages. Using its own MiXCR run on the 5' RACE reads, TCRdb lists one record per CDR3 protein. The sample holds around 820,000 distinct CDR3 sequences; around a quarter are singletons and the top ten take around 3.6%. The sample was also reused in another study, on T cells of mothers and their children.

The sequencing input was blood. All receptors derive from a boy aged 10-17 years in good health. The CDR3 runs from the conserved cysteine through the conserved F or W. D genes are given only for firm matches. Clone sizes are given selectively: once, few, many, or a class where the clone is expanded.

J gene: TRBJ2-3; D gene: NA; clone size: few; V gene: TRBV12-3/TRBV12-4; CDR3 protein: CASSTRQFSTDTQYF; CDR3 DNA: TGTGCCAGCAGTACTAGACAGTTTAGTACGGATACGCAGTATTTT
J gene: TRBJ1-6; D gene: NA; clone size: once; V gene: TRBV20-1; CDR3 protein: CSAREPNSPLHF; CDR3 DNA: TGCAGTGCTAGAGAGCCAAATTCACCCCTCCACTTT
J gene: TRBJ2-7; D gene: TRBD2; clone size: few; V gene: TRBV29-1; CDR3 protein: CSVSGSRSYEQYF; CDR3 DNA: TGCAGCGTTAGCGGGAGTAGGTCCTACGAGCAGTACTTC
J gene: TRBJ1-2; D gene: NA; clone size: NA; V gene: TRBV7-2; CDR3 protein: CASSFDKTNYGYTF; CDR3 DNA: TGTGCCAGCAGTTTCGACAAAACTAACTATGGCTACACCTTC
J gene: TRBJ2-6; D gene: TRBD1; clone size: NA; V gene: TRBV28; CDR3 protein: CASSPGQASGANVLTF; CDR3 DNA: TGTGCCAGCAGCCCGGGACAGGCCTCTGGGGCCAACGTCCTGACTTTC
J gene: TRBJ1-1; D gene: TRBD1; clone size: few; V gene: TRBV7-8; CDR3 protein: CASSSGQGVEAFF; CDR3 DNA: TGTGCCAGCAGCTCCGGACAGGGCGTCGAGGCTTTCTTT
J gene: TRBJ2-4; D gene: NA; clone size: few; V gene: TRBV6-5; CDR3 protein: CASSYSQGLAKNIQYF; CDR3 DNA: TGTGCCAGCAGTTACTCGCAGGGGCTAGCCAAAAACATTCAGTACTTC
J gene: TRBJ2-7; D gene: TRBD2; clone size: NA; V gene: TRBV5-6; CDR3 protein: CASSSWASGSGAYEQYF; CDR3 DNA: TGTGCCAGCAGCTCCTGGGCTAGCGGGAGCGGGGCCTACGAGCAGTACTTC
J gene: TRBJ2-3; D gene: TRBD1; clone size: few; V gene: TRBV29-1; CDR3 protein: CSASGQGVTDTQYF; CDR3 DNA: TGCAGCGCTTCAGGACAGGGGGTAACAGATACGCAGTATTTT
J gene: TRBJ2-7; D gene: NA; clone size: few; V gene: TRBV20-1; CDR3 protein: CSASLGSYEQYF; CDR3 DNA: TGCAGTGCTAGTCTAGGGTCCTACGAGCAGTACTTC
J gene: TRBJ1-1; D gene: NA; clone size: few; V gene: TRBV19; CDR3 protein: CASSIVGSYLTEAFF; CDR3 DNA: TGTGCCAGTAGTATAGTCGGATCATATCTGACAGAAGCTTTCTTT
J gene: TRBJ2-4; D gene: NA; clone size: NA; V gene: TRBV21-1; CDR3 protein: CATLGGGPAKNIQYF; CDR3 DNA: TGTGCCACCCTGGGGGGGGGACCAGCCAAAAACATTCAGTACTTC
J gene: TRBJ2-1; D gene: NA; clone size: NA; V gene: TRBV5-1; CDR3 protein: CASSLGPGPFYNEQFF; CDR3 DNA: TGCGCCAGCAGCTTGGGACCAGGGCCTTTTTACAATGAGCAGTTCTTC
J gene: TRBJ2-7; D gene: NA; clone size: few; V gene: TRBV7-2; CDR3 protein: CASSTASTYEQYF; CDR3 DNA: TGTGCCAGCAGTACAGCTTCGACCTACGAGCAGTACTTC
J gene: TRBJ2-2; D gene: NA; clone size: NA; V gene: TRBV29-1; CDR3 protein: CSVTLDLTGELFF; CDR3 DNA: TGCAGCGTTACTCTAGACCTGACCGGGGAGCTGTTTTTT
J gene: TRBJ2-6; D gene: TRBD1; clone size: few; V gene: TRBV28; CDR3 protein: CASSLVPGTGAGANVLTF; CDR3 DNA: TGTGCCAGCAGTTTAGTTCCAGGGACAGGGGCCGGGGCCAACGTCCTGACTTTC
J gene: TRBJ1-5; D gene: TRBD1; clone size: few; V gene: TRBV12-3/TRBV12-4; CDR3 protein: CASSMTGGSNQPQHF; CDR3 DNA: TGTGCCAGCAGTATGACAGGGGGTTCCAATCAGCCCCAGCATTTT
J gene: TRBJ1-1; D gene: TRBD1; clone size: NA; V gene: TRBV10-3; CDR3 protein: CAINRGPTEAFF; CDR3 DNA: TGTGCCATCAACAGGGGCCCCACTGAAGCTTTCTTT